This T cell receptor beta chain was retrieved from a study of T-cell memory formation after mild COVID-19. Barcoded TCR alpha and TCR beta cDNA libraries with UMIs came from 5'RACE using constant-segment primers. TCRdb used MiXCR to reprocess the 5' RACE reads, holding one entry per CDR3 protein. The sample lists about 270,000 distinct CDR3 sequences; 15% were seen once. The material sequenced was PBMCs or a T cell subset sorted from them (not recorded which). This clonotype was obtained from an adult woman who had mild COVID-19 (a few samples of this study predate the infection). Cell type and time point are not known.

The chain's CDR3 is CSAASGARTDTQYF. In DNA form, the CDR3 reads TGCAGTGCTGCTAGCGGGGCCCGCACAGATACGCAGTATTTT. The J gene is TRBJ2-3, the V gene TRBV20-1, with TRBD2 identical over 9 bases. V trimming: 5 bases; J trimming: 1 base; junction bases outside the gene matches: 4. The CDR3 is 14 amino acids. CDR1 and CDR2 from the germline V gene are DFQATT and SNEGSKA (reference sequence).